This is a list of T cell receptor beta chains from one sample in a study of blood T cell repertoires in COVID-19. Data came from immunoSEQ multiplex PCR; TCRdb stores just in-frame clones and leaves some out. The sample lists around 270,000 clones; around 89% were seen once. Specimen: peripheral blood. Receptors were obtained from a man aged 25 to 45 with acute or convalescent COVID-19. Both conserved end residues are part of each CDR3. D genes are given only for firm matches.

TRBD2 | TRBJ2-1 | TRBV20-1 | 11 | CSAFTSGSAFF | TGCAGTGCCTTCACTAGCGGGAGTGCGTTCTTC
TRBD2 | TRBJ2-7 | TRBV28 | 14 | CAGKDAGASGEQYF | TGTGCCGGAAAGGATGCGGGAGCTTCCGGGGAGCAGTACTTC
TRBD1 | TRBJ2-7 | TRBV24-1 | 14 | CEGDRGRVAYEQYF | TGTGAGGGGGACAGGGGACGCGTAGCCTACGAGCAGTACTTC
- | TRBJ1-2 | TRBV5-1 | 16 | CASSLNGQPTNYGYTF | TGCGCCAGCAGCTTGAATGGACAGCCTACTAACTATGGCTACACCTTC
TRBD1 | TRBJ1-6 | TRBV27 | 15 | CARKLRGRMRSPLHF | TGTGCCCGAAAGCTCAGGGGGCGGATGCGTTCACCCCTCCACTTT
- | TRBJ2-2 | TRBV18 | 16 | CASSPAFQGRAGELFF | TGTGCCAGCTCACCGGCCTTCCAGGGGCGCGCCGGGGAGCTGTTTTTT
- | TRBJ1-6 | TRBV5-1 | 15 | CASSSQGPYNSPLHF | TGCGCCAGCAGCTCGCAGGGCCCCTATAATTCACCCCTCCACTTT
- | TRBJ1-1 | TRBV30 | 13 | CAWSVLAGLSVVF | TGTGCCTGGAGTGTACTGGCCGGACTCTCCGTTGTCTTT
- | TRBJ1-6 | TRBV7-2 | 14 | CASSLGSRVPPLHF | TGTGCCAGCAGCTTAGGTAGCAGGGTCCCACCCCTCCACTTT
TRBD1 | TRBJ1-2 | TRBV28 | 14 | CASSLGQGTYGYTF | TGTGCCAGCAGTCTCGGACAGGGGACCTATGGCTACACCTTC
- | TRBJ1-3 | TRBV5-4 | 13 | CASSFGLGNTIYF | TGTGCCAGCAGCTTCGGACTGGGAAACACCATATATTTT
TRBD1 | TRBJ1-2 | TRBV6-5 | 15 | CASSGRQGVNYGYTF | TGTGCCAGCAGCGGCAGACAGGGGGTGAACTATGGCTACACCTTC
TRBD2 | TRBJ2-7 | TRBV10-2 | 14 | CASRLAGVNYEQYF | TGCGCCAGCAGGCTAGCGGGAGTAAACTACGAGCAGTACTTC
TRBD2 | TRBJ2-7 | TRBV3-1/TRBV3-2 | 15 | CASSPGLAGTYEQYF | TGTGCCAGCAGCCCAGGACTAGCGGGAACCTACGAGCAGTACTTC
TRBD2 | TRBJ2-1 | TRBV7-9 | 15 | CASSPTSSIYNEQFF | TGTGCCAGCAGCCCGACTAGCTCAATCTACAATGAGCAGTTCTTC
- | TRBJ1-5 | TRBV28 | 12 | CASSFLLQPQHF | TGTGCCAGCAGTTTCCTCCTTCAGCCCCAGCATTTT